This T cell receptor (beta chain) came from a study of T cell responses to AZD1222 COVID-19 vaccine (dated by TCRdb to 2020 to 2022). General notes on the study: A total of about 230 trial participants underwent TCR sequencing, of whom some 210 received two doses of AZD1222 and about 25 received two doses of the MenACWY control vaccine. Enrollment into the trials was organized by age into subgroups of 18-55, 56-69 and 70-plus years, and those subgroups contained roughly 150, 30 and 60 TCR-sequenced participants, respectively.

V was cut back by 2 bases and J by 9 bases, leaving a gap of 20 bases between them. The cysteine opens and the phenylalanine closes a CDR3 of 16 amino acids. The retained sequence is limited to the CDR3, 48 bases, with the frame set at the first base. The germline V gene sets CDR1 to MGHRA and CDR2 to YSYEKL. Results the study describes overall, beyond this receptor: After two AZD1222 doses, both the breadth and the depth of spike-specific TCRs were significantly higher than at day 0 and than in MenACWY recipients. Vaccine-associated CD4 TCRs spanned the whole spike protein, with dominant responses in regions 160-218 and 743-854. Because no day 14 peak-response samples were available, repertoires were characterized only after the peak T cell response. The 56-69-year group was small, and its depth increase did not reach significance, likely because of low power. Participants were mostly white British and included more females than males, and it was suggested by the authors that clonal diversity may have been underestimated. Conclusions about previously exposed vaccinees are limited, since just six AZD1222 recipients were seropositive for SARS-CoV-2 at baseline. Epitopes outside the regions mutated in the B.1.351 and B.1.1.7 variants were reportedly recognized by nearly half of the unique spike-specific TCRs.

This clone has just a few counts. Its antigen is still unknown. One base away there is no much larger clone; base qualities are not given. Per the publication, the time point label means: about 28 days (+/-7) after the second vaccine dose. Because spike-specific TCR depth and breadth did not differ between the two schedules, AZD1222 recipients who got a second dose at roughly 4 weeks were pooled with those who got a second dose at roughly 12 weeks. The vaccinee samples were drawn from two UK trials, COV001 and COV002, one of which was a single-blind randomized controlled phase 2/3 trial testing AZD1222 (ChAdOx1 nCoV-19) in healthy adults. Trial participant PBMC samples were collected at day 0 and day 28 after the second dose for TCRbeta chain sequencing. The CDR3 regions of human TCRbeta chains were analyzed by immunosequencing. In the original analysis: Repertoire TCRs were matched against a reference library of SARS-CoV-2-specific TCRs generated with the MIRA antigen-specificity platform. Breadth was defined as the fraction of unique TCRs that were SARS-CoV-2-associated, and depth was defined as the fraction of total T cells that were SARS-CoV-2-associated. Each spike-specific TCR was assigned to its reactive spike region and to a CD4 or CD8 class using the MIRA data. Log10-transformed breadth and depth values were compared by one-way ANOVA with Sidak's multiple comparisons tests. Here the immuneACCESS table is served through TCRdb, limited to in-frame sequences with V and J called. Missing clones are a known gap in these copies; in checked studies unresolved V genes cover under half, and the rest lacks a known reason. V and J calls and clone size are those listed in that table; D and trimming were worked out from the DNA. This sample comprises approximately 110,000 clones, about 85% of them detected only once. Under 3% of the sample is held by the ten biggest clonotypes.

This specimen consisted of peripheral blood, obtained 28 days after the second AZD1222 dose. This clonotype originated in an adult who received the AZD1222 COVID-19 vaccine. The chain was built from TRBV4-1 and TRBJ1-3, with the D gene not clear enough to name. The CDR3 reads CASSQPRASARRTIYF. The nucleotide sequence reads TGCGCCAGCAGCCAACCCCGGGCCAGTGCTAGACGCACCATATATTTT.